This TCR beta chain is from a study of cytomegalovirus exposure and HLA in healthy donors. PCR was performed using 60 Vbeta and 13 Jbeta primers. Only in-frame clones appear in the TCRdb table, and some are missing; sequencing was by immunoSEQ multiplex PCR. The sample yields around 170,000 clones, roughly 78% seen once. This CDR3 contains 13 residues. Germline V CDR1 and CDR2: MNHNS, SASEGT. V shed 6 bases and J 8 bases; nucleotides not matched to a gene: 8. The clonotype comes from a woman aged 50 to 60 in good health and CMV-seropositive. The chain couples TRBV6-1 to TRBJ1-2; 8 nucleotides align to TRBD1. Sample: PBMCs. CDR3 protein: CASRDRDPWGYTF. CDR3 DNA: TGTGCCAGCAGGGACAGGGACCCATGGGGCTACACCTTC.